This entry lists 23 T cell receptor beta chains sequenced from one sample in a study of blood T cell repertoires in COVID-19 (TCRdb year 2020). The library was made by the immunoSEQ multiplex PCR assay. TCRdb took over this immuneACCESS table, retaining in-frame rearrangements with V and J assigned. Such tables are incomplete; in checked studies, under half of the missing clones stem from an unresolved V gene, and the remainder is unexplained. For this sample the table gives around 290,000 clones, of which roughly 90% were detected only once. The ten largest clonotypes hold under 15% of the sample. The sample consisted of peripheral blood. The receptor source for this set is a woman aged 70 to 79 with COVID-19, enrolled during active disease.

This CDR3 reads CASRGTDRTRRWAMNTEAFF. The DNA for the CDR3 is TGTGCCAGCAGGGGGACGGACAGAACCCGCCGTTGGGCCATGAACACTGAAGCTTTCTTT. This chain connects TRBV27 to TRBJ1-1, with a possible D match to TRBD1 (6 bases). Looked up from germline, CDR1 is MNHEY and CDR2 is SMNVEV (reference sequence). V gave up 6 bases and J gave up 0 bases, with 29 bases separating them. The CDR3 runs 20 residues.

The chain joins TRBV10-2 to TRBJ2-1; the match to TRBD2 covers 13 bases. V was clipped by 8 bases and J by 5 bases; unmatched bases: 6. Germline V gene sequence: CDR1 WSHSY, CDR2 SAAADI. The CDR3 is 15 amino acids. The CDR3 is CASVRTSGGDNEQFF. The CDR3, as DNA: TGCGCCAGCGTCCGGACTAGCGGGGGAGACAATGAGCAGTTCTTC.

CDR3 coding DNA: TGTGCCAGCAGCAATAGCGGGGGGGTAGGTACGCAGTATTTT. This encodes CASSNSGGVGTQYF. The rearrangement uses TRBV3-1 (or the pseudogene TRBV3-2) and TRBJ2-3; 11 nucleotides line up with TRBD2. J gave up 8 bases and V 5 bases, and 6 bases lay outside the gene matches. The CDR3 runs 14 residues. Germline values: CDR1 LGHDT, CDR2 YNNKEL (reference sequence).

This clone was detected only once. The DNA for the CDR3 is TGTGCCAGCAGCTCTCACAGGTACTCCTACGAGCAGTACTTC. It specifies CASSSHRYSYEQYF. The rearrangement joins TRBV7-2 to TRBJ2-7, with D perhaps TRBD1 (5 bases). The CDR3 contains 14 residues. V lost 4 bases to trimming and J lost 0 bases, with 10 bases between them. The germline V gene encodes CDR1 SGHTA and CDR2 FQGNSA.

This chain uses TRBV29-1 with TRBJ2-1; no clear D. Germline CDR1 and CDR2: SQVTM and ANQGSEA. The CDR3 totals 12 residues. V was pared by 0 bases and J by 6 bases, with 6 bases between. The CDR3 sequence: CSVEDVLNEQFF. DNA of the CDR3: TGCAGCGTTGAAGATGTCCTCAATGAGCAGTTCTTC.

The gene calls are TRBV12-3 or TRBV12-4 and TRBJ1-2, with 7 bases that match TRBD1. V shed 3 bases and J 3 bases; nucleotides not matched to a gene: 1. The CDR3 has 13 residues. CDR3 region: CASSFDRDYGYTF. CDR3 sequence (DNA): TGTGCCAGCAGTTTCGACAGGGACTATGGCTACACCTTC.

The J gene is TRBJ1-4, the V gene TRBV4-1, with D possibly matching TRBD1 (6 bases). Looked up from germline, CDR1 is MGHRA and CDR2 is YSYEKL. The CDR3 length is 16 residues. V lost 3 bases and J lost 4, with 15 bases in between. This chain's CDR3 is CASSHRDRNRNEKLFF. CDR3 nucleotide sequence: TGCGCCAGCAGCCACAGAGACAGGAACCGTAATGAAAAACTGTTTTTT.

The V gene is TRBV12-5, the J gene TRBJ1-5; D remains ambiguous. Trimming cost V 0 bases and J 3 bases, with 9 bases left between them. CDR1 is LGHNT and CDR2 is FRNRAP in the germline V gene. This CDR3 is built from 15 residues. The CDR3 protein is CASGLVGEPNQPQHF. The CDR3 region has the DNA TGTGCTAGTGGTTTGGTAGGAGAACCCAATCAGCCCCAGCATTTT.

This chain joins TRBV7-9 and TRBJ2-7, with 8 positions matching TRBD1. The germline gives CDR1 SEHNR, CDR2 FQNEAQ (reference sequence). V was pared by 5 bases and J by 3 bases, with 6 bases of the junction left unmatched. This CDR3 contains 14 residues. The CDR3 bases are TGTGCCAGCAGCCCCGGACAGGGAGGCTACGAGCAGTACTTC. Translation gives CASSPGQGGYEQYF. The entire variable domain, with the rest obtained from reference TRBV7-9 and TRBJ2-7, is as follows: DTGVSQNPRHKITKRGQNVTFRCDPISEHNRLYWYRQTLGQGPEFLTYFQNEAQLEKSRLLSDRFSAERPKGSFSTLEIQRTEQGDSAMYLCASSPGQGGYEQYFGPGTRLTVT.

The V gene is TRBV18, the J gene TRBJ1-1; TRBD1 matches 8 bases. CDR3 length equals 15 residues. The V segment lost 6 bases and the J segment 4 bases; nucleotides outside the gene matches: 10. Looked up from germline, CDR1 is KGHSH and CDR2 is LQKENI. The CDR3 DNA sequence: TGTGCCAGCTCCGATTACCAGGGGGCGGGCACTGAAGCTTTCTTT. Protein: CASSDYQGAGTEAFF.

V gene TRBV6-1 combines with J gene TRBJ1-5, with 9 bases fitting TRBD1. Germline assignment: CDR1 MNHNS and CDR2 SASEGT. There are 16 residues in the CDR3. Losses at the gene ends were 2 bases for V and 9 bases for J; bases not matched to a gene: 11. The CDR3 reads CASSEPQGAVDAPQHF. CDR3 nucleotide sequence: TGTGCCAGCAGTGAACCACAGGGGGCGGTGGACGCGCCCCAGCATTTT.

The chain has TRBV21-1 and TRBJ2-7; TRBD1 is the table's D call, not checked against the DNA. TRBV21-1 is a listed pseudogene. This CDR3 is 15 amino acids long. In DNA, the CDR3 is TGTGCCAGCAGCAACCGGGACAGGGAGACTTACGAGCAGTACTTC. This translates into CASSNRDRETYEQYF.

The rearrangement joins TRBV19 to TRBJ2-1; 8 bases agree with TRBD2. This CDR3 has 14 residues. V lost 4 bases, J lost 4 bases, and 3 bases stayed unmatched. The germline V gene encodes CDR1 LNHDA and CDR2 SQIVND (reference sequence). CDR3 sequence reads: CASSSGGTYNEQFF. CDR3 DNA: TGTGCCAGTAGTAGCGGGGGGACGTACAATGAGCAGTTCTTC. Together with reference TRBV19 and TRBJ2-1, the CDR3 gives the full variable domain: DGGITQSPKYLFRKEGQNVTLSCEQNLNHDAMYWYRQDPGQGLRLIYYSQIVNDFQKGDIAEGYSVSREKKESFPLTVTSAQKNPTAFYLCASSSGGTYNEQFFGPGTRLTVL.

In DNA, the CDR3 is TGTGCCAGCAGCTCATCTCCCGGGACAGGGACGGGCGAGCAGTTCTTC. This translates into CASSSSPGTGTGEQFF. The chain joins TRBV11-2 to TRBJ2-1; 9 positions agree with TRBD1. CDR1 and CDR2 (germline): SGHAT, FQNNGV. The CDR3 is 16 residues long. V gave up 4 bases and J gave up 10 bases; unmatched junction bases: 14. Full variable domain (rest looked up from reference TRBV11-2 and TRBJ2-1): EAGVAQSPRYKIIEKRQSVAFWCNPISGHATLYWYQQILGQGPKLLIQFQNNGVVDDSQLPKDRFSAERLKGVDSTLKIQPAKLEDSAVYLCASSSSPGTGTGEQFFGPGTRLTVL.

This chain joins TRBV3-1 (or the pseudogene TRBV3-2) and TRBJ1-2; TRBD1 aligns across 7 bases. This CDR3 has 16 amino acids. Germline V gene sequence: CDR1 LGHDT, CDR2 YNNKEL (reference sequence). Trimming at V came to 6 bases and at J to 4 bases, leaving 14 bases not matched to a gene. In DNA, the CDR3 is TGTGCCAGCAGTTCTACTGCAGGGGGGTTACTCTATGGCTACACCTTC. Its protein product is CASSSTAGGLLYGYTF.

This clone was observed a handful of times. The chain joins TRBV7-2 to TRBJ1-6, with a tentative D call TRBD1 (6 bases). Germline V CDR1 and CDR2: SGHTA, FQGNSA. V lost 5 bases to trimming and J lost 7 bases, with 12 bases between them. The CDR3 is 14 residues long. The CDR3 DNA follows: TGTGCCAGCAGCCACAGGGATCAGAATTCACCCCTCCACTTT. This sequence encodes CASSHRDQNSPLHF.

J is TRBJ1-2 and V is TRBV7-6; D not resolved. The V gene lost 5 bases and the J gene lost 4 bases, with 8 bases spanning the gap. The germline CDR1 and CDR2 sequences are SGHVS and FNYEAQ. CDR3 length: 12 residues. The DNA for the CDR3 is TGTGCCAGCAGCCCCATGAGCTATGGCTACACCTTC. This encodes CASSPMSYGYTF.

The chain employs TRBV2 and TRBJ1-3; D gene unclear. The CDR3 contains 16 residues. The V and J ends lost 6 bases and 0 bases respectively, with 15 bases between them. Germline V gene data show CDR1 as SNHLY and CDR2 as FYNNEI. The CDR3 region has the DNA TGTGCCAGCAGCGCAAGCGTCCTCCTCTCTGGAAACACCATATATTTT. Translated, it gives CASSASVLLSGNTIYF.

V is TRBV11-2 and J is TRBJ2-2; maybe TRBD1 (5 bases). The germline V gene encodes CDR1 SGHAT and CDR2 FQNNGV. Trimming stripped 8 bases from V and 8 bases from J, with 9 bases between. The CDR3 contains 11 residues. The CDR3 reads CASARVGELFF. In DNA form, the CDR3 reads TGTGCCAGCGCCAGGGTTGGGGAGCTGTTTTTT.

J is TRBJ2-7 and V is TRBV12-5; tentatively, D is TRBD1 (6 bases). Deletions cut 3 bases from V and 4 bases from J, with 10 bases between. Germline assignment: CDR1 LGHNT and CDR2 FRNRAP. CDR3 size: 13 residues. The chain's CDR3 is CASGLGGQYEQYF. CDR3 DNA sequence: TGTGCTAGTGGTTTAGGGGGACAATACGAGCAGTACTTC.

This clone was counted once. V and J are TRBV5-1 and TRBJ1-2; weak D call: TRBD1 (6 bases). Germline V gives CDR1 SGHRS, CDR2 YFSETQ. The V and J ends lost 3 bases and 5 bases respectively, with 8 bases between them. The CDR3 consists of 12 residues. As DNA, the CDR3 is TGCGCCAGCAGCTACGGACAGTATGGCTACACCTTC. Protein: CASSYGQYGYTF.

The chain has TRBV30 and TRBJ1-5, with TRBD1 as a possible D gene (6 bases). V was clipped by 2 bases and J by 7 bases, with 12 bases between them. CDR3 size: 13 residues. CDR1 GTSNPN and CDR2 SVGIG come from the germline V gene (reference sequence). CDR3 DNA sequence: TGTGCCTGGAGTAACAGGGAGGGACAGCCCCAGCATTTT. It codes for CAWSNREGQPQHF.

This chain links TRBV12-3 or TRBV12-4 with TRBJ1-2, with D possibly being TRBD1 (6 bases). The CDR3 sequence is 12 residues long. Trimming removed 5 bases at V and 13 bases at J, with 17 bases between. CDR3 nucleotides: TGTGCCAGCAGTGGGCTGTACAGGGCGATCACCTTC. The encoded protein is CASSGLYRAITF.